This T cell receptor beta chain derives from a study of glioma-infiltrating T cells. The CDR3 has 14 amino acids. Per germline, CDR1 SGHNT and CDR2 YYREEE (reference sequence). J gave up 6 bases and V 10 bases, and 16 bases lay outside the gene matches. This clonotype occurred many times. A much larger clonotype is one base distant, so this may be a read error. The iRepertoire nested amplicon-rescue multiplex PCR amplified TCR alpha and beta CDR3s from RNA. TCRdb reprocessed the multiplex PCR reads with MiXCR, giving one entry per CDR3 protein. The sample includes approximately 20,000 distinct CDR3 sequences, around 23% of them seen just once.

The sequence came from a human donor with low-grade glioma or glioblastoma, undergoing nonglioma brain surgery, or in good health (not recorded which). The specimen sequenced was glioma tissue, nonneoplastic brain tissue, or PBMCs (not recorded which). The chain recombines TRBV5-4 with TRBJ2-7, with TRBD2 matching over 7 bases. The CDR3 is CALHGTSGDFEQYF. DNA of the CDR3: TGTGCCCTCCACGGGACCAGCGGGGACTTCGAGCAGTACTTC.